One sample yielded the 23 T cell receptor beta chains listed below, sequenced in a study of TIL therapy for anti-PD-1-resistant metastatic lung cancer. Sequencing used immunoSEQ v3. The table came from immunoSEQ multiplex PCR; TCRdb's copy has only in-frame clones and leaves some out. The data contain some 57,000 clones, roughly 84% of them singletons. The time point here: pre-treatment sample, taken before nivolumab and TIL therapy. The sample in question was blood, obtained at baseline. All receptors come from a person aged 25-79 years with non-small cell lung cancer.

The chain uses TRBV19 and TRBJ2-2, with a weak D call TRBD2 (6 bases). CDR1 and CDR2 from the germline V gene are LNHDA and SQIVND (reference sequence). V gave up 4 bases and J gave up 7 bases, with 16 bases separating them. The CDR3 spans 15 residues. The CDR3 DNA sequence: TGTGCCAGTAGTACCGACTGGGGCGGGATCGGGGAGCTGTTTTTT. This translates into CASSTDWGGIGELFF.

The rearrangement links TRBV11-2 to TRBJ2-1, with no clear D. This CDR3 is built from 14 residues. Trimming cost V 3 bases and J 7 bases, with 13 bases left between them. Germline assignment: CDR1 SGHAT and CDR2 FQNNGV. CDR3 residues: CASSFQTILNEQFF. In DNA, the CDR3 is TGTGCCAGCAGCTTCCAGACGATCCTGAATGAGCAGTTCTTC.

J is TRBJ1-1 and V is TRBV11-3; D remains ambiguous. This CDR3 comprises 13 residues. V was pared by 4 bases and J by 1 base, with 7 bases between. CDR1 SGHNT and CDR2 YENEEA come from the germline V gene. The CDR3 region is CASSSLGNTEAFF. DNA of the CDR3: TGTGCCAGCAGCTCCTTGGGGAACACTGAAGCTTTCTTT.

The V and J genes are TRBV10-3 and TRBJ2-7, with D tentatively TRBD2 (7 bases). CDR1 is ENHRY and CDR2 is SYGVKD in the germline V gene. The germline V and J ends were trimmed by 11 bases and 2 bases, with 19 bases remaining between them. There are 14 residues in the CDR3. Here the CDR3 reads CAANREGGTYEQYF. The CDR3 bases are TGTGCCGCAAATAGAGAGGGGGGGACCTACGAGCAGTACTTC.

The chain joins TRBV2 to TRBJ2-7; D tentatively reads TRBD1 or TRBD2 (5 bases each). Germline V CDR1 and CDR2: SNHLY, FYNNEI. With 5 bases removed from V and 0 bases from J, the gap between germline ends came to 11 bases. The CDR3 covers 14 residues. The CDR3 loop reads CASSPGTGSYEQYF. The CDR3 nucleotides are TGTGCCAGCAGTCCCGGGACCGGCTCCTACGAGCAGTACTTC.

The chain has TRBV5-1 and TRBJ1-2; 8 bases are a match to TRBD1. Trimming took 5 bases from V and 3 from J; bases not matched to a gene: 3. Per germline, CDR1 SGHRS and CDR2 YFSETQ. The CDR3 totals 13 residues. The CDR3 DNA is TGCGCCAGCAGTAACAGGGGGGACTATGGCTACACCTTC. Translation gives CASSNRGDYGYTF.

The rearrangement links TRBV14 to TRBJ1-1, with TRBD1 as a possible D gene (5 bases). Germline V gene sequence: CDR1 SGHDN, CDR2 FVKESK. Trimming left V 0 bases short and J 4 bases short, with 12 bases between. This CDR3 region has 15 residues. As DNA, the CDR3 is TGTGCCAGCAGCCAAGAAGTCGGGGCAGGCACTGAAGCTTTCTTT. Its protein product is CASSQEVGAGTEAFF.

The V and J genes are TRBV10-3 and TRBJ2-3; weak D call: TRBD1 (5 bases). The length of the CDR3 is 14 residues. Trimming pared 4 bases from V and 1 base from J, leaving 9 bases between. The germline V gene has CDR1 ENHRY and CDR2 SYGVKD. CDR3 DNA sequence: TGTGCCATCAGTGTGGTACAGGGCACAGATACGCAGTATTTT. This codes for CAISVVQGTDTQYF.

The gene calls are TRBV20-1 and TRBJ1-2; D remains unclear. Trimming stripped 3 bases from V and 8 bases from J, with 13 bases between. Germline assignment: CDR1 DFQATT and CDR2 SNEGSKA (reference sequence). CDR3 length: 12 amino acids. CDR3 loop: CSASRGMAGYTF. CDR3 DNA: TGCAGTGCTAGTAGAGGGATGGCGGGCTACACCTTC.

The V and J genes are TRBV20-1 and TRBJ1-2; D is uncertain. The length of the CDR3 is 11 residues. CDR1 is DFQATT and CDR2 is SNEGSKA in the germline V gene (reference sequence). The V and J ends lost 7 bases and 4 bases respectively, with 10 bases between them. The CDR3 spells CSVISVYGYTF. Written as DNA, the CDR3 is TGCAGTGTCATATCCGTCTATGGCTACACCTTC.

V is TRBV27 and J is TRBJ1-4, with TRBD1 identical over 7 bases. Germline V gene data show CDR1 as MNHEY and CDR2 as SMNVEV (reference sequence). The CDR3 consists of 14 residues. Trimming took 5 bases from V and 13 from J; bases not matched to a gene: 13. The CDR3 DNA follows: TGTGCCAGCAGTACGCGAAACAGGGGCCCGGTACTGTTTTTT. It is translated as CASSTRNRGPVLFF.

The chain uses TRBV4-2 and TRBJ1-2, with D tentatively TRBD1 (6 bases). With 1 base removed from V and 1 base from J, the gap between germline ends came to 10 bases. CDR1 and CDR2 (germline): LGHNA, YNFKEQ. The CDR3 runs 15 residues. In DNA, the CDR3 is TGTGCCAGCAGCCAAGTCGGACAGAGTAACTATGGCTACACCTTC. Translated, it gives CASSQVGQSNYGYTF.

The chain links TRBV7-8 to TRBJ2-3; 7 bases line up with TRBD1. This CDR3 has 16 amino acids. V dropped 4 bases and J dropped 2; count of bases not matched to a gene: 9. Germline V lookup: CDR1 SGHVS, CDR2 FQNEAQ. The CDR3 loop is CASSSSDRAYTDTQYF. CDR3 bases: TGTGCCAGCAGCTCGAGCGACAGGGCTTACACAGATACGCAGTATTTT.

The chain recombines TRBV6-1 with TRBJ1-1; no reliable D call. The CDR3 runs 15 residues. CDR1 and CDR2 (germline): MNHNS, SASEGT. The V and J ends lost 1 base and 2 bases respectively, with 11 bases between them. The CDR3 loop is CASSEVGYINTEAFF. As DNA, the CDR3 is TGTGCCAGCAGTGAAGTTGGATACATAAACACTGAAGCTTTCTTT.

This rearrangement joins TRBV6-5 to TRBJ1-4, with D maybe TRBD1 (5 bases). V gave up 5 bases and J gave up 7 bases, with 14 bases separating them. Germline assignment: CDR1 MNHEY and CDR2 SVGAGI. The CDR3 length is 14 residues. The CDR3 spells CASSQGGVGEKLFF. CDR3 nucleotides: TGTGCCAGCAGTCAGGGAGGAGTGGGTGAAAAACTGTTTTTT.

The chain recombines TRBV6-5 with TRBJ2-3; tentatively, D is TRBD2 (7 bases). V shed 4 bases and J shed 2 bases, with 16 bases lying between them. Germline assignment: CDR1 MNHEY and CDR2 SVGAGI. The CDR3 loop spans 16 amino acids. CDR3 loop: CASSSLGAGATDTQYF. In DNA, the CDR3 is TGTGCCAGCAGTTCGCTCGGGGCGGGGGCCACAGATACGCAGTATTTT.

The chain carries TRBV4-1 and TRBJ2-2; 7 positions agree with TRBD2. The CDR3 length is 16 residues. Germline CDR1 and CDR2: MGHRA and YSYEKL. Germline trimming cut 1 base from V and 0 bases from J; bases unmatched to any gene: 2. In DNA form, the CDR3 reads TGCGCCAGCAGCCAAGGTCGGGGGGCGAACACCGGGGAGCTGTTTTTT. Protein: CASSQGRGANTGELFF.

This chain connects TRBV18 to TRBJ2-5; perhaps TRBD1 as D (6 bases). Deletions cut 4 bases from V and 1 base from J, with 10 bases between. This CDR3 is built from 14 residues. CDR1 is KGHSH and CDR2 is LQKENI in the germline V gene. The DNA of the CDR3 is TGTGCCAGCTCACGAGACAGGACCCAAGAGACCCAGTACTTC. Translating it yields CASSRDRTQETQYF.

The chain links TRBV5-1 to TRBJ1-1, with a tentative D call TRBD1 (6 bases). CDR1 is SGHRS and CDR2 is YFSETQ in the germline V gene. The CDR3 consists of 15 residues. Trimming removed 0 bases from V and 6 bases from J, with 15 bases in between. Here the CDR3 reads CASSLVPRGPAEAFF. For the CDR3, the DNA is TGCGCCAGCAGCTTGGTACCCAGGGGACCCGCTGAAGCTTTCTTT.

This rearrangement joins TRBV24-1 to TRBJ1-1, with a weak D call TRBD1 (5 bases). The CDR3 is 13 amino acids. Trimming cost V 9 bases and J 5 bases, with 15 bases left between them. Germline lookup yields CDR1 KGHDR and CDR2 SFDVKD. The CDR3 reads CATSQQGGTEAFF. CDR3 nucleotides: TGTGCCACCTCCCAGCAGGGTGGAACTGAAGCTTTCTTT.

V and J are TRBV19 and TRBJ1-2; 8 bases fit TRBD1. Trimming removed 6 bases from V and 2 bases from J; junction bases left unmatched: 8. Germline CDR1 is LNHDA and CDR2 is SQIVND (reference sequence). This CDR3 is 15 amino acids long. The CDR3 sequence is CASSPGQGNNYGYTF. The DNA for the CDR3 is TGTGCCAGTAGCCCAGGACAGGGTAACAACTATGGCTACACCTTC.

J is TRBJ1-6 and V is TRBV7-2; unclear D gene. Germline V gene data show CDR1 as SGHTA and CDR2 as FQGNSA. V was clipped by 1 base and J by 7 bases, with 14 bases between them. The length of the CDR3 is 16 residues. The CDR3: CASSLVAGGQNSPLHF. CDR3 sequence (DNA): TGTGCCAGCAGCTTAGTTGCGGGAGGGCAAAATTCACCCCTCCACTTT.

V usage is TRBV10-3 and J usage is TRBJ2-1; TRBD1 or TRBD2 may be the D gene (5 bases each). Germline V gene sequence: CDR1 ENHRY, CDR2 SYGVKD. The CDR3 runs to 13 residues. V lost 6 bases and J lost 6, with 12 bases in between. The CDR3 region has the DNA TGTGCCATCAGCCTGAACGGGGCCAATGAGCAGTTCTTC. Translated, it gives CAISLNGANEQFF.